Here is one T cell receptor (beta chain) with its context. Its antigen is as yet unknown. This sample is drawn from a study of beta chain features in type 1 diabetes. The authors reverse transcribed all of the isolated RNA, so sequencing captured expressed TCRB transcripts. Data came from immunoSEQ multiplex PCR; TCRdb stores just in-frame clones and leaves some out. The table shows about 340,000 clones, with 13% occurring only once. Points from the study as a whole: Across patients, naive, central memory and Treg TCRB repertoires exhibited apparently greater similarity than was observed across healthy donors. TCRB CDR3s were moderately but significantly shorter in Type 1 diabetes patients in all four CD4+ subsets. Any role of HLA type in TCRB rearrangement remained unresolved here.

V lost 6 bases, J lost 8 bases, and 11 bases lay in between. Per the germline V gene, CDR1 is MNHNY and CDR2 is SVGAGI (reference sequence). This CDR3 is 12 amino acids long. The rearrangement links TRBV6-6 to TRBJ2-1; tentative D call: TRBD2 (5 bases). Sequencing used naive CD4+ T cells from blood. This TCR came from a woman aged 18-29 years with type 1 diabetes. The CDR3 nucleotides read TGTGCCAGCAGCCCTAGCCCCCATGAGCAGTTCTTC. Translated: CASSPSPHEQFF.